A single T cell receptor beta chain is shown here with its context. Repertoires were generated with immunoSEQ multiplex PCR, while TCRdb's copy carries only in-frame clones and drops some. The data contain around 100,000 clones, approximately 84% of them singletons. This sample stems from a study of blood T cell repertoires in COVID-19. The germline V gene has CDR1 MNHEY and CDR2 SVGAGI. The CDR3 is 11 residues long. V was pared by 8 bases and J by 10 bases, with 9 bases between. What was sequenced was peripheral blood. The V and J genes are TRBV6-5 and TRBJ1-6; D remains ambiguous. This sequence was found in a human donor in a cohort sampled during active COVID-19. CDR3 DNA sequence: TGTGCCAGCTACGAACAATCACCCCTCCACTTT. As protein: CASYEQSPLHF.